The 15 T cell receptor beta chains below all came from one sample that was sequenced in a study of cytomegalovirus exposure and HLA in healthy donors. Researchers ran the PCR with 60 Vbeta and 13 Jbeta primers. The table came from immunoSEQ multiplex PCR; TCRdb's copy has only in-frame clones and leaves some out. The sample contains some 130,000 clones, around 83% of which appear only once. Specimen: PBMCs. The receptors were gathered from a man in his fifties in good health and CMV-seronegative.

V usage is TRBV2 and J usage is TRBJ2-3; maybe TRBD2 (5 bases). V was cut by 7 bases and J by 2 bases, with 16 bases left in between. Looked up from germline, CDR1 is SNHLY and CDR2 is FYNNEI. This CDR3 contains 15 residues. CDR3 sequence reads: CASTREGSTTDTQYF. The DNA for the CDR3 is TGTGCCAGCACCCGGGAAGGCTCGACCACAGATACGCAGTATTTT.

As for this clone: The same CDR3 can be traced to other DNA sequences in this sample. The genes are TRBV7-9 and TRBJ1-4; D unclear. Trimming shortened V by 2 bases and J by 7 bases, and 8 bases separated the two germline ends. Germline V gene data show CDR1 as SEHNR and CDR2 as FQNEAQ (reference sequence). This CDR3 has 13 amino acids. CDR3 nucleotide sequence: TGTGCCAGCAGCTTATCCGGGTCTGAAAAACTGTTTTTT. Protein sequence: CASSLSGSEKLFF.

This clone was picked up a small number of times. The chain links TRBV21-1 to TRBJ2-5; TRBD2, the D gene given by the table, was not confirmed from the DNA. TRBV21-1 is given as a pseudogene. This CDR3 is built from 16 residues. In nucleotides, the CDR3 is TGTGCCAGCAGCATTAGGCGGCGGGGGGTAAAAGAGACCCAGTACTTC. Translated, it gives CASSIRRRGVKETQYF.

V usage is TRBV9 and J usage is TRBJ2-1; D gene ambiguous. The ends were cut back, 2 bases at V and 8 bases at J, with 17 bases in the middle. This CDR3 is 15 amino acids long. Germline V gene sequence: CDR1 SGDLS, CDR2 YYNGEE. CDR3 loop: CASSVTARAADEQFF. Here the CDR3 DNA reads TGTGCCAGCAGCGTTACAGCCAGAGCCGCTGATGAGCAGTTCTTC.

This chain connects TRBV30 to TRBJ2-3, with a tentative D call TRBD2 (7 bases). This CDR3 has 16 amino acids. In germline, CDR1 is GTSNPN, CDR2 SVGIG (reference sequence). V lost 2 bases and J lost 4, with 19 bases in between. The CDR3 loop is CAWSPLRWGGADTQYF. In DNA form, the CDR3 reads TGTGCCTGGAGTCCCCTCAGGTGGGGGGGCGCAGATACGCAGTATTTT. Looking up the rest from reference TRBV30 and TRBJ2-3 gives the full variable domain: SQTIHQWPATLVQPVGSPLSLECTVEGTSNPNLYWYRQAAGRGLQLLFYSVGIGQISSEVPQNLSASRPQDRQFILSSKKLLLSDSGFYLCAWSPLRWGGADTQYFGPGTRLTVL.

The J gene is TRBJ1-6, the V gene TRBV19, with 9 bases fitting TRBD1. Trimming took 5 bases from V and 8 from J; bases not matched to a gene: 4. The germline V gene has CDR1 LNHDA and CDR2 SQIVND (reference sequence). The CDR3 extends over 14 amino acids. The CDR3 DNA sequence: TGTGCCAGTAGTCCTGGGACAGGGTATTCACCCCTCCACTTT. Protein product: CASSPGTGYSPLHF. Full variable domain (remainder filled in from reference TRBV19 and TRBJ1-6): DGGITQSPKYLFRKEGQNVTLSCEQNLNHDAMYWYRQDPGQGLRLIYYSQIVNDFQKGDIAEGYSVSREKKESFPLTVTSAQKNPTAFYLCASSPGTGYSPLHFGNGTRLTVT.

This clone was recorded once. Here the CDR3 DNA reads TGTGCCAGCAGTTCACGGGACAGGGGTCTCTACGAGCAGTACTTC. This encodes CASSSRDRGLYEQYF. The chain links TRBV27 to TRBJ2-7; 10 nucleotides line up with TRBD1. The germline gives CDR1 MNHEY, CDR2 SMNVEV (reference sequence). The trim removed 4 bases at V and 3 bases at J, leaving 6 bases unmatched. This CDR3 spans 15 amino acids.

The chain's CDR3 is CASSLGSGNTEAFF. The CDR3 nucleotides read TGTGCCAGCAGCTTGGGGAGTGGGAACACTGAAGCTTTCTTT. The chain combines TRBV7-9 with TRBJ1-1; unclear D gene. Germline V gene data show CDR1 as SEHNR and CDR2 as FQNEAQ (reference sequence). This CDR3 is 14 amino acids long. V was pared by 3 bases and J by 1 base, with 9 bases between.

The V and J genes are TRBV30 and TRBJ2-2, with 8 bases matching TRBD1. The DNA matches TRBJ1-3 better at its end, which makes the J call doubtful. Germline V gene data show CDR1 as GTSNPN and CDR2 as SVGIG (reference sequence). CDR3 size: 14 residues. Here the CDR3 reads CACFQGAIGNTIYF. The CDR3 coding sequence is TGTGCCTGCTTTCAGGGGGCGATAGGAAACACCATATATTTT.

The chain uses TRBV15 and TRBJ2-1; 7 nucleotides line up with TRBD1. CDR1 is LNHNV, CDR2 YYDKDF, per germline (reference sequence). The CDR3 has 16 residues. Losses at the gene ends were 3 bases for V and 1 base for J; bases not matched to a gene: 6. The CDR3 reads CATSSTGEISYNEQFF. The CDR3 coding sequence is TGTGCCACCAGCAGCACAGGGGAAATTTCCTACAATGAGCAGTTCTTC.

The chain joins TRBV5-1 to TRBJ2-5, with 12 bases lining up with TRBD2. Germline trimming cut 6 bases from V and 5 bases from J; bases unmatched to any gene: 11. Germline CDR1 and CDR2: SGHRS and YFSETQ. The length of the CDR3 is 16 residues. CDR3 sequence: CASTYTTSGGPETQYF. CDR3 in DNA: TGCGCCAGCACCTATACGACTAGCGGGGGTCCGGAGACCCAGTACTTC.

This chain uses TRBV5-6 with TRBJ1-1; D is perhaps TRBD1 (6 bases). Germline values: CDR1 SGHDT, CDR2 YYEEEE. Trimming removed 3 bases at V and 1 base at J, with 10 bases between. This CDR3 has 14 amino acids. The CDR3 nucleotides are TGTGCCAGCAGCTCAGGGGCCAGGAACACTGAAGCTTTCTTT. Translated: CASSSGARNTEAFF. The full variable domain, rest sourced from reference TRBV5-6 and TRBJ1-1, is DAGVTQSPTHLIKTRGQQVTLRCSPKSGHDTVSWYQQALGQGPQFIFQYYEEEERQRGNFPDRFSGHQFPNYSSELNVNALLLGDSALYLCASSSGARNTEAFFGQGTRLTVV.

This clone appeared a single time. The chain carries TRBV4-3 and TRBJ1-2, with D possibly matching TRBD1 (5 bases). Germline lookup yields CDR1 LGHNA and CDR2 YSLEER. The CDR3 contains 14 residues. With 0 bases removed from V and 6 bases from J, the gap between germline ends came to 11 bases. The CDR3 nucleotides read TGCGCCAGCAGCCAAGATGGCAGGGTCGATGGCTACACCTTC. It translates to CASSQDGRVDGYTF.

The chain links TRBV6-5 to TRBJ1-1; 8 bases map to TRBD1. Germline assignment: CDR1 MNHEY and CDR2 SVGAGI. Unmatched junction bases numbered 3, after V lost 4 bases and J lost 5 bases. CDR3 length: 13 residues. CDR3 coding DNA: TGTGCCAGCAGTTCGGGACAGGTGACTGAAGCTTTCTTT. Translated: CASSSGQVTEAFF.

The chain is built from TRBV5-1 and TRBJ1-2; 9 bases are a match to TRBD1. The CDR3 is made up of 14 amino acids. Per germline, CDR1 SGHRS and CDR2 YFSETQ. With V trimmed by 3 bases and J by 4 bases, 4 bases remained unmatched. The CDR3 DNA follows: TGCGCCAGCAGCTGGGGGGACAGGGCCTATGGCTACACCTTC. Protein product: CASSWGDRAYGYTF.